This T cell receptor (beta chain) was identified during a study of CD8 T cells in Susac syndrome. Regarding the study as a whole: Susac-specific public clones in total CD8+ repertoires numbered about 17; in CD8+ TEMRA repertoires, they numbered about five.

CDR1 and CDR2 (germline): DFQATT, SNEGSKA (reference sequence). The CDR3 is 8 amino acids. Sequencing of TCR beta drew on CD8+ and CD4+ T cells from blood. The TEMRA cells underwent FACS enrichment, while the CD8+ and CD4+ T cells underwent negative isolation. On this clonotype: Its antigen is currently unknown. One junction end disagrees with the germline gene, perhaps due to a read error.

With random hexamers, 0.5 to 1 ug RNA was reverse transcribed. Each CDR3 protein is one row after TCRdb ran MiXCR on the immunoSEQ multiplex PCR reads. Altogether under 110,000 distinct CDR3 sequences are present, approximately 93% being singletons, with the ten largest covering around 0.4%. Input material: CD8+ T cells from PBMCs. This chain connects TRBV20-1 to TRBJ2-7; the D is unclear. This TCR derives from a human donor with Susac syndrome. The CDR3 sequence is CSAPGPVF. The CDR3 nucleotides read TGCAGTGCGCCCGGACCCGTCTTC.